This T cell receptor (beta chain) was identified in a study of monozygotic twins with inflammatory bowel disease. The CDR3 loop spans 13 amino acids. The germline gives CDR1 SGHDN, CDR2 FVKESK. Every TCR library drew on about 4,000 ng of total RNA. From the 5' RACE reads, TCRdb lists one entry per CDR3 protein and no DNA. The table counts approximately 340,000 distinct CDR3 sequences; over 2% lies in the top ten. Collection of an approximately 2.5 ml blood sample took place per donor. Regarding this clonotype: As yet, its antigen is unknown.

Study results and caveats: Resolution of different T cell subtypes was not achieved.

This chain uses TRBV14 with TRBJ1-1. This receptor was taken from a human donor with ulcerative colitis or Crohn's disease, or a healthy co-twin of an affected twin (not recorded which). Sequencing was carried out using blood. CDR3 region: CASSQLPNTEAFF.